This T cell receptor beta chain was profiled in a study of T cell changes during pregnancy in multiple sclerosis. Only in-frame clones appear in the TCRdb table, and some are missing; sequencing was by immunoSEQ multiplex PCR. The sample lists 20,000 to 25,000 clones; about 90% were seen once. This clonotype was obtained from a female donor in good health, enrolled as a control in a pregnancy study. Sequenced here: CD8+ T cells from peripheral blood mononuclear cells, sampled in the second trimester of pregnancy.

The CDR3 DNA follows: TGTGCCAGCAGCAGGGAAGGACTAGCAAATGAGCAGTTCTTC. Translating gives CASSREGLANEQFF. The J gene is TRBJ2-1, the V gene TRBV13; TRBD2 agrees at 8 bases. CDR1 and CDR2 (germline): PRHDT, FYEKMQ (reference sequence). Germline trimming cut 5 bases from V and 7 bases from J; bases unmatched to any gene: 7. The CDR3 is made up of 14 amino acids.